What follows are 18 T cell receptor beta chains derived from one specimen sequenced in a study of control samples from healthy donors and cancer patients. Here immunoSEQ multiplex PCR was the method, and the copy in TCRdb shows in-frame clones only, minus some. Here the sample spans about 89,000 clones, more than 70% being singletons. The sample taken for sequencing was blood. The source of these receptors is a woman aged 40 to 49 in good health.

The V call is TRBV30, the J call TRBJ1-2; 7 nucleotides line up with TRBD1. From germline, CDR1 is GTSNPN and CDR2 SVGIG (reference sequence). Germline trimming cut 3 bases from V and 6 bases from J; bases unmatched to any gene: 7. CDR3 length equals 13 residues. The DNA of the CDR3 is TGTGCCTGGAGGAGGGGGCAAGAAGATGGCTACACCTTC. It encodes CAWRRGQEDGYTF.

The genes are TRBV6-2 or TRBV6-3 and TRBJ2-7, with a weak D call TRBD2 (6 bases). V shed 5 bases and J shed 10 bases, with 18 bases lying between them. Germline V gene lookup returns CDR1 MNHEY and CDR2 SVGEGT. The CDR3 has 13 residues. The CDR3 loop is CASSPKTSAPQYF. The CDR3 coding sequence is TGTGCCAGCAGTCCGAAGACTAGTGCCCCACAGTACTTC.

V usage is TRBV24-1 and J usage is TRBJ2-6; D is uncertain. The CDR3 has 14 amino acids. Germline V gives CDR1 KGHDR, CDR2 SFDVKD. The germline V and J ends were trimmed by 7 bases and 0 bases, with 6 bases remaining between them. CDR3 DNA: TGTGCCACCAGGCAGGCCTCTGGGGCCAACGTCCTGACTTTC. Translation: CATRQASGANVLTF.

The chain has TRBV9 and TRBJ1-3; D is uncertain. The germline V and J ends were trimmed by 0 bases and 4 bases, with 5 bases remaining between them. The CDR3 consists of 13 residues. Germline V lookup: CDR1 SGDLS, CDR2 YYNGEE. The CDR3 spells CASSVGPGNTIYF. The DNA for the CDR3 is TGTGCCAGCAGCGTAGGCCCCGGAAACACCATATATTTT.

The chain uses TRBV6-2 or TRBV6-3 and TRBJ2-1; 12 bases align to TRBD2. Germline V gives CDR1 MNHEY, CDR2 SVGEGT. The CDR3 runs 18 residues. With V trimmed by 5 bases and J by 2 bases, 10 bases remained unmatched. CDR3 loop: CASSDNLLAGGAYNEQFF. The CDR3 DNA follows: TGTGCCAGCAGTGACAACCTTCTAGCGGGGGGGGCCTACAATGAGCAGTTCTTC.

About this clone: Other DNA sequences in the same sample also yield this CDR3. The rearrangement joins TRBV12-3 or TRBV12-4 to TRBJ2-7; TRBD2 aligns across 7 bases. CDR3 length: 12 residues. V was pared by 3 bases and J by 6 bases, with 2 bases of the junction left unmatched. CDR3 sequence: CASSFGGGEQYF. CDR3 coding DNA: TGTGCCAGCAGTTTTGGGGGGGGCGAGCAGTACTTC.

The chain uses TRBV19 and TRBJ1-4; TRBD1 might be the D (6 bases). V gave up 4 bases and J gave up 6 bases, with 24 bases separating them. The CDR3 is 18 amino acids. Germline V gene data show CDR1 as LNHDA and CDR2 as SQIVND (reference sequence). The CDR3 DNA sequence: TGTGCCAGTAGTACAAACTCTTGGGACACCAAAGGCGATGAAAAACTGTTTTTT. As protein: CASSTNSWDTKGDEKLFF.

CDR3 nucleotides: TGTGCCAGCTCACCACTCGGGACACCAAACTATGGCTACACCTTC. The encoded protein is CASSPLGTPNYGYTF. The chain uses TRBV18 and TRBJ1-2; weak D call: TRBD1 (6 bases). Germline assignment: CDR1 KGHSH and CDR2 LQKENI. Trimming stripped 1 base from V and 2 bases from J, with 11 bases between. There are 15 residues in the CDR3.

This rearrangement joins TRBV11-3 to TRBJ1-5, with TRBD1 as a possible D gene (5 bases). This CDR3 region has 19 residues. The V end was cut by 0 bases, the J end by 6 bases, with 24 bases between. Per the germline V gene, CDR1 is SGHNT and CDR2 is YENEEA. The CDR3: CASSLESVPGNGVCQPQHF. The DNA for the CDR3 is TGTGCCAGCAGCTTAGAATCCGTGCCAGGGAATGGGGTCTGTCAGCCCCAGCATTTT.

This clone was detected only a few times. This sequence joins TRBV3-1 (or the pseudogene TRBV3-2) and TRBJ2-2; unclear D gene. The V end lost 7 bases, the J end lost 8 bases, and 11 bases lay between the germline ends. Germline loops: CDR1 LGHDT, CDR2 YNNKEL (reference sequence). CDR3 size: 12 residues. CDR3 in DNA: TGTGCCAGCATTCCTGTCTGGGGGGAGCTGTTTTTT. The encoded protein is CASIPVWGELFF.

This chain links TRBV6-5 with TRBJ1-6; unclear D gene. Trimming left V 5 bases short and J 6 bases short, with 14 bases between. Germline CDR1 MNHEY, CDR2 SVGAGI. This CDR3 is built from 15 residues. CDR3 loop: CASSLTIPANSPLHF. CDR3 coding DNA: TGTGCCAGCAGTCTCACAATACCCGCTAATTCACCCCTCCACTTT.

The chain combines TRBV7-2 with TRBJ1-2; D unclear. Germline values: CDR1 SGHTA, CDR2 FQGNSA. CDR3 size: 15 residues. V lost 5 bases to trimming and J lost 4 bases, with 17 bases between them. CDR3 nucleotides: TGTGCCAGCAGCCCGCCGGGTCCCTTGCGCTATGGCTACACCTTC. This encodes CASSPPGPLRYGYTF.

This rearrangement joins TRBV5-6 to TRBJ2-7; 9 bases line up with TRBD1. Germline-derived CDR1 and CDR2 are SGHDT and YYEEEE. This CDR3 region has 15 residues. Losses at the gene ends were 4 bases for V and 4 bases for J; bases not matched to a gene: 9. The CDR3 sequence is CASSPDYRGQYEQYF. DNA for the CDR3: TGTGCCAGCAGCCCAGATTACAGGGGGCAGTACGAGCAGTACTTC.

This chain links TRBV5-8 with TRBJ2-2; possible D gene TRBD2, 5 bases. The germline CDR1 and CDR2 sequences are SGHTS and YDEGEE. Trimming cost V 10 bases and J 1 base, with 8 bases left between them. The CDR3 totals 12 residues. The CDR3 DNA sequence: TGTGCCGGAGGACGGAACACCGGGGAGCTGTTTTTT. Protein sequence: CAGGRNTGELFF.

The CDR3: CATSRDRRRTSGNTIYF. The CDR3 region has the DNA TGTGCCACCAGCAGAGATCGACGACGGACCTCTGGAAACACCATATATTTT. This sequence joins TRBV15 and TRBJ1-3; D gene ambiguous. CDR3 size: 17 residues. CDR1 and CDR2 (germline): LNHNV, YYDKDF (reference sequence). The V gene lost 0 bases and the J gene lost 0 bases, with 12 bases spanning the gap. The entire variable domain, with the rest obtained from reference TRBV15 and TRBJ1-3, is as follows: DAMVIQNPRYQVTQFGKPVTLSCSQTLNHNVMYWYQQKSSQAPKLLFHYYDKDFNNEADTPDNFQSRRPNTSFCFLDIRSPGLGDTAMYLCATSRDRRRTSGNTIYFGEGSWLTVV.

The chain links TRBV29-1 to TRBJ2-7; 9 bases agree with TRBD1. The CDR3 extends over 13 amino acids. Looked up from germline, CDR1 is SQVTM and CDR2 is ANQGSEA. Trimming removed 8 bases from V and 4 bases from J; junction bases left unmatched: 9. In nucleotides, the CDR3 is TGCAGCACTTCCCCGGGACAGGGTTACGAGCAGTACTTC. This sequence encodes CSTSPGQGYEQYF.

The chain has TRBV5-8 and TRBJ1-4; 8 bases map to TRBD1. The germline V gene encodes CDR1 SGHTS and CDR2 YDEGEE. Unmatched junction bases numbered 11, after V lost 2 bases and J lost 8 bases. The CDR3 sequence is 16 residues long. The CDR3 here is CASSFGGQGGGEKLFF. The CDR3 bases are TGTGCCAGCAGCTTCGGCGGACAGGGAGGAGGAGAAAAACTGTTTTTT.

V gene TRBV7-9 combines with J gene TRBJ1-6; TRBD1 matches 8 bases. Germline CDR1 SEHNR, CDR2 FQNEAQ (reference sequence). This CDR3 region has 16 residues. The junction had 4 bases not matched to a gene; V was cut back by 0 bases and J by 6 bases. The CDR3 spells CASSLAAGQGNSPLHF. The CDR3, as DNA: TGTGCCAGCAGCTTAGCGGCTGGACAGGGTAATTCACCCCTCCACTTT.